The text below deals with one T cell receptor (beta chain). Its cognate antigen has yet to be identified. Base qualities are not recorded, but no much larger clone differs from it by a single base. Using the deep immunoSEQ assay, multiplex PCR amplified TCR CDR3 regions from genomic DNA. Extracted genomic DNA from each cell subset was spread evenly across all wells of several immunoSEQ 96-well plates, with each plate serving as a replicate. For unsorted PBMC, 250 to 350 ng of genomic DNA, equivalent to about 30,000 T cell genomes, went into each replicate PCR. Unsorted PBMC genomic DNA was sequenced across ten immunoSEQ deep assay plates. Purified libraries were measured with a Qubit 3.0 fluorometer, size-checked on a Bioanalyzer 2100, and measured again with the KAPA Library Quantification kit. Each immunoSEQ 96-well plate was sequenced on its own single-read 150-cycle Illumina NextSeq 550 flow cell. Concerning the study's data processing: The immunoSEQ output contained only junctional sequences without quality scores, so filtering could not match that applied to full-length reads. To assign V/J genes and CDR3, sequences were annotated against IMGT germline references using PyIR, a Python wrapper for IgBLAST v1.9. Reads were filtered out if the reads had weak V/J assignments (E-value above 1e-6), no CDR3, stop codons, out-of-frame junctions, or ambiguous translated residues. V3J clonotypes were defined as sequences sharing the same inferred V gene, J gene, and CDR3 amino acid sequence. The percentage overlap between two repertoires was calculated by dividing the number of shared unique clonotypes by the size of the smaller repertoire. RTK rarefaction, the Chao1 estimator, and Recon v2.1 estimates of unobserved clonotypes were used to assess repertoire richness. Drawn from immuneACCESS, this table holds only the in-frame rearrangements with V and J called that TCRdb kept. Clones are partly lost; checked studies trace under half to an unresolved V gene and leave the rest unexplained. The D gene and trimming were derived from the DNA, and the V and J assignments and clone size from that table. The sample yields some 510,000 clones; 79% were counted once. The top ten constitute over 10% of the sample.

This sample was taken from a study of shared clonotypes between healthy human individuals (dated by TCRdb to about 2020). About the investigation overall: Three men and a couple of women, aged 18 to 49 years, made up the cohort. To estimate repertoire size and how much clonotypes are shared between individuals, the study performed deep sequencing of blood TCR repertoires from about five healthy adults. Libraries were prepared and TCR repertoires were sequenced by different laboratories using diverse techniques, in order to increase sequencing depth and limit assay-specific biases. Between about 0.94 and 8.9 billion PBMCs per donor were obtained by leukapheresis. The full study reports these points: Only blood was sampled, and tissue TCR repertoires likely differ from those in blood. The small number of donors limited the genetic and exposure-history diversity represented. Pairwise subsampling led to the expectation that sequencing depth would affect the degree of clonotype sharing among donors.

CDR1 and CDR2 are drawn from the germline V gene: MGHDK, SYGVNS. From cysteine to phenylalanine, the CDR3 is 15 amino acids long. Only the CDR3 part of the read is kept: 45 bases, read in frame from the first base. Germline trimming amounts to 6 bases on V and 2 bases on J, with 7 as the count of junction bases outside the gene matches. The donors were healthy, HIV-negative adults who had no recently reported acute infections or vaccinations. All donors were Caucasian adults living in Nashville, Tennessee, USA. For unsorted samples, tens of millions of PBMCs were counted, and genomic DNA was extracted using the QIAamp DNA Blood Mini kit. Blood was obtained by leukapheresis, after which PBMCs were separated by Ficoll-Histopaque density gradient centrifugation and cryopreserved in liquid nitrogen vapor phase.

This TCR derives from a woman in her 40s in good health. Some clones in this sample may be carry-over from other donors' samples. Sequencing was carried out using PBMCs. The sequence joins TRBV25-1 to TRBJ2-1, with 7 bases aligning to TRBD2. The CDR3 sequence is CASSRPSGAYNEQFF. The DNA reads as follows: TGTGCCAGCAGCCGACCTAGCGGAGCCTACAATGAGCAGTTCTTC.